This T cell receptor (beta chain) was sequenced in a study of cytomegalovirus exposure and HLA in healthy donors. Primers for the PCR totalled 60 Vbeta and 13 Jbeta. Sequenced by immunoSEQ multiplex PCR; TCRdb stores in-frame clones only, minus some. The table has approximately 100,000 clones, over 60% seen once. Comments on this clone: Its antigen is currently unknown.

This CDR3 region has 15 residues. Germline lookup yields CDR1 MGHRA and CDR2 YSYEKL. Trimming took 0 bases from V and 3 from J, leaving 12 bases between them. General observations from the study: Using the classifier, cytomegalovirus status was reportedly diagnosed with high specificity and sensitivity. The productive fraction for most TCR beta V segments was about 90% or about 30% in an earlier analysis.

The specimen sequenced was PBMCs. This chain connects TRBV4-1 to TRBJ2-7; D gene uncertain. This TCR was sampled from a man aged 35-49 years in good health and CMV-seropositive. The CDR3 bases are TGCGCCAGCAGCCAAGATTACAGCCCTAACTACGAGCAGTACTTC. Amino acids: CASSQDYSPNYEQYF.